This TCR beta chain originates from a study of T-cell memory formation after mild COVID-19. Study-wide findings and caveats: Unconfirmed was the SARS-CoV-2 specificity of second-wave clones that peaked on day 37. CD4/CD8 balance characterized clones contracting day 15 to 85, and CD4+ skew characterized later expanders. CM and EM subsets held most contracting CD4+ clones; EMRA held CD8+ ones.

Trimming stripped 3 bases from V and 3 bases from J, with 5 bases between. Germline V CDR1 and CDR2: SGHAT, FQNNGV. The CDR3 runs 12 residues. Using constant-segment primers, 5'RACE produced TCR alpha and TCR beta cDNA libraries carrying sample barcodes and UMIs. TCRdb itself ran the 5' RACE reads through MiXCR, one entry per CDR3 protein. The profile shows about 260,000 distinct CDR3 sequences, around 16% of them singletons. This clonotype was counted many times. What it recognizes is unknown. This TCR came from a man younger than 35 who had mild COVID-19 (a few samples of this study predate the infection). Cell type and time point are not known. The chain combines TRBV11-2 with TRBJ2-5; D gene ambiguous. The sequenced sample was PBMCs or a T cell subset sorted from them (not recorded which). The CDR3 coding sequence is TGTGCCAGCAGCTTCCGGGAAGAGACCCAGTACTTC. It yields the protein CASSFREETQYF.